The 27 T cell receptor beta chains below all came from one sample that was sequenced in a study of early T cells in non-severe SARS-CoV-2 infection. TCRdb re-derived calls from the 5' RACE reads in MiXCR, one entry per CDR3 protein. Counted here are 35,000 to 50,000 distinct CDR3 sequences, 20% to 25% occurring once; the ten biggest clones make up approximately 4.5%. Here the sequenced sample was whole blood, taken at baseline. The receptors stem from an adult who was a healthcare worker with PCR-confirmed SARS-CoV-2 infection or an uninfected control (not recorded which).

The gene calls are TRBV5-4 and TRBJ2-5, with D uncertain. The germline V gene has CDR1 SGHNT and CDR2 YYREEE (reference sequence). Trimming shortened V by 2 bases and J by 3 bases, and 8 bases separated the two germline ends. This CDR3 contains 13 residues. CDR3 nucleotide sequence: TGTGCCAGCAGCTTTGAACTGAAAGAGACCCAGTACTTC. Translated, it gives CASSFELKETQYF.

The rearrangement links TRBV7-9 to TRBJ2-7; 8 nucleotides match TRBD1. This CDR3 is built from 12 residues. V dropped 5 bases and J dropped 12; count of bases not matched to a gene: 9. Germline CDR1 reads SEHNR; CDR2 reads FQNEAQ (reference sequence). The CDR3 sequence: CASSPGPGTGYF. The CDR3 nucleotides read TGTGCCAGCAGCCCCGGGCCTGGGACAGGGTACTTC. The entire variable domain, with the rest obtained from reference TRBV7-9 and TRBJ2-7, is as follows: DTGVSQNPRHKITKRGQNVTFRCDPISEHNRLYWYRQTLGQGPEFLTYFQNEAQLEKSRLLSDRFSAERPKGSFSTLEIQRTEQGDSAMYLCASSPGPGTGYFGPGTRLTVT.

This chain joins TRBV6-2 or TRBV6-3 and TRBJ2-1; D possibly corresponds to TRBD2 (5 bases). V was shortened by 6 bases and J by 10 bases, with 16 bases between the two germline ends. The germline CDR1 and CDR2 sequences are MNHEY and SVGEGT. This CDR3 contains 13 residues. CDR3 nucleotides: TGTGCCAGCAGACCAACGGGATCTGAAGAGCAGTTCTTC. Encoded protein: CASRPTGSEEQFF.

This chain joins TRBV7-8 and TRBJ1-1; no reliable D call. V lost 5 bases and J 4 bases, leaving 14 bases between the germline ends. Germline V gene sequence: CDR1 SGHVS, CDR2 FQNEAQ. CDR3 length: 14 residues. CDR3 bases: TGTGCCAGCAGCCTAGAAGAGGCGAGCACTGAAGCTTTCTTT. It encodes CASSLEEASTEAFF.

This clonotype came up a few times. The chain couples TRBV12-3 or TRBV12-4 to TRBJ2-3; possibly TRBD2 for D (5 bases). This CDR3 is built from 15 residues. The V gene lost 5 bases and the J gene lost 1 base, with 13 bases spanning the gap. The CDR3: CASSPGAEGTDTQYF. CDR3 DNA: TGTGCCAGCAGTCCAGGAGCGGAGGGCACAGATACGCAGTATTTT.

The V and J genes are TRBV3-1 and TRBJ1-1, with 11 bases identical to TRBD1. V lost 2 bases, J lost 4 bases, and 3 bases stayed unmatched. The germline V gene encodes CDR1 LGHDT and CDR2 YNNKEL (reference sequence). The CDR3 covers 15 residues. The CDR3 here is CASSQPGTGGTEAFF. The CDR3 DNA follows: TGTGCCAGCAGCCAACCGGGGACAGGGGGCACTGAAGCTTTCTTT.

The genes are TRBV3-1 and TRBJ2-1, with D unclear. In germline, CDR1 is LGHDT, CDR2 YNNKEL (reference sequence). Between the trimmed V and J ends, which lost 3 bases and 5 bases, there was a span of 8 bases. The CDR3 loop spans 13 amino acids. In DNA form, the CDR3 reads TGTGCCAGCAGCCATACGGAGAACAATGAGCAGTTCTTC. This sequence encodes CASSHTENNEQFF.

The rearrangement links TRBV7-6 to TRBJ1-3; 9 positions agree with TRBD1. This CDR3 contains 15 residues. V gave up 3 bases and J gave up 3 bases; unmatched junction bases: 3. The germline CDR1 and CDR2 sequences are SGHVS and FNYEAQ. The DNA of the CDR3 is TGTGCCAGCAGCTTTACAGGGGGCGATGGAAACACCATATATTTT. Translated: CASSFTGGDGNTIYF.

CDR3 loop: CASIGQFYGYTF. The CDR3 DNA follows: TGTGCCAGTATCGGGCAGTTTTATGGCTACACCTTC. This chain uses TRBV19 with TRBJ1-2; D remains ambiguous. Germline loops: CDR1 LNHDA, CDR2 SQIVND (reference sequence). There are 12 residues in the CDR3. V was pared by 7 bases and J by 5 bases, with 11 bases between.

This clonotype was observed a handful of times. This chain uses TRBV11-2 with TRBJ1-1; possibly TRBD1 for D (5 bases). The CDR3 sequence is 15 residues long. The V end lost 5 bases, the J end lost 0 bases, and 13 bases lay between the germline ends. The germline gives CDR1 SGHAT, CDR2 FQNNGV. The CDR3 nucleotides read TGTGCCAGCAGCCCCGCCGGGGCTATGAACACTGAAGCTTTCTTT. Amino acid sequence: CASSPAGAMNTEAFF.

This clonotype was seen a handful of times. The chain carries TRBV30 and TRBJ1-1; D is ambiguous. The CDR3 spans 12 residues. Trimming removed 2 bases at V and 6 bases at J, with 10 bases between. Germline V lookup: CDR1 GTSNPN, CDR2 SVGIG (reference sequence). DNA of the CDR3: TGTGCCTGGAGTCCCAGCGGTCCTGAAGCTTTCTTT. Its translation is CAWSPSGPEAFF. The full variable domain, with the rest looked up from reference TRBV30 and TRBJ1-1, is SQTIHQWPATLVQPVGSPLSLECTVEGTSNPNLYWYRQAAGRGLQLLFYSVGIGQISSEVPQNLSASRPQDRQFILSSKKLLLSDSGFYLCAWSPSGPEAFFGQGTRLTVV.

This clonotype has just a few counts. V gene TRBV7-8 combines with J gene TRBJ2-7; D is uncertain. CDR1 SGHVS and CDR2 FQNEAQ come from the germline V gene. Trimming left V 1 base short and J 0 bases short, with 7 bases between. The CDR3 is 14 amino acids. CDR3 DNA: TGTGCCAGCAGCTTAGGAGTCAGCTCCTACGAGCAGTACTTC. Amino acids: CASSLGVSSYEQYF.

This clonotype came up a few times. The V call is TRBV7-6, the J call TRBJ2-7; D remains unclear. Trimming stripped 5 bases from V and 5 bases from J, with 10 bases between. Germline-derived CDR1 and CDR2 are SGHVS and FNYEAQ. The CDR3 runs 12 residues. CDR3 in DNA: TGTGCCAGCAGCCCAATTCAGAACGAGCAGTACTTC. Encoded protein: CASSPIQNEQYF.

A few counts support this clonotype. The chain employs TRBV6-1 and TRBJ1-1; no clear D gene. The germline gives CDR1 MNHNS, CDR2 SASEGT. There are 14 residues in the CDR3. The V end was cut by 2 bases, the J end by 8 bases, with 15 bases between. The CDR3 bases are TGTGCCAGCAGTGAAAAGGTACGGCCTACGGAAGCTTTCTTT. Its translation is CASSEKVRPTEAFF.

The genes are TRBV19 and TRBJ1-6; tentative D call: TRBD1 (6 bases). Trimming took 8 bases from V and 0 from J, leaving 17 bases between them. The CDR3 contains 17 residues. The germline V gene encodes CDR1 LNHDA and CDR2 SQIVND (reference sequence). CDR3 in amino acids: CASGKGRGGSYNSPLHF. The CDR3 DNA is TGTGCCAGTGGCAAGGGCAGGGGCGGCTCCTATAATTCACCCCTCCACTTT.

This clonotype was seen a few times. The chain is built from TRBV29-1 and TRBJ2-3; D might be TRBD1 (6 bases). V was pared by 3 bases and J by 1 base, with 8 bases between. Germline CDR1 and CDR2: SQVTM and ANQGSEA. The CDR3 has 13 amino acids. The CDR3 reads CSVDRGGTDTQYF. The CDR3 nucleotides are TGCAGCGTTGACAGGGGAGGCACAGATACGCAGTATTTT.

This clonotype has just a few counts. The J gene is TRBJ2-4, the V gene TRBV11-2; 7 bases are a match to TRBD1. With V trimmed by 1 base and J by 8 bases, 5 bases remained unmatched. Germline V lookup: CDR1 SGHAT, CDR2 FQNNGV. This CDR3 spans 14 amino acids. CDR3 nucleotides: TGTGCCAGCAGCTTAGTAGGGGGCGCATACATTCAGTACTTC. Translation gives CASSLVGGAYIQYF.

This clonotype was detected a few times. The chain uses TRBV2 and TRBJ2-7; 11 nucleotides agree with TRBD1. V lost 6 bases and J lost 4; bases outside the gene matches: 5. Germline V gene lookup returns CDR1 SNHLY and CDR2 FYNNEI. This CDR3 is built from 14 residues. This CDR3 reads CASSSGTGGYEQYF. Here the CDR3 DNA reads TGTGCCAGCAGCTCCGGGACAGGGGGGTACGAGCAGTACTTC.

This clonotype has a handful of counts. The chain couples TRBV10-3 to TRBJ2-7; a possible D gene is TRBD2 (6 bases). Germline V gene data show CDR1 as ENHRY and CDR2 as SYGVKD. This CDR3 contains 13 residues. Trimming shortened V by 3 bases and J by 9 bases, and 15 bases separated the two germline ends. The CDR3 loop is CAISDPGEPRQYF. CDR3 sequence (DNA): TGTGCCATCAGTGACCCGGGGGAGCCCCGGCAGTACTTC.

This chain links TRBV7-2 with TRBJ2-7; 7 nucleotides line up with TRBD1. V was pared by 1 base and J by 4 bases, with 7 bases of the junction left unmatched. Germline values: CDR1 SGHTA, CDR2 FQGNSA. This CDR3 has 15 residues. The CDR3 sequence is CASSLETGQSYEQYF. CDR3 sequence (DNA): TGTGCCAGCAGCTTAGAGACGGGACAGAGTTACGAGCAGTACTTC.

This clonotype was observed many times. The rearrangement links TRBV5-1 to TRBJ1-5; D call uncertain. Trimming pared 0 bases from V and 0 bases from J, leaving 7 bases between. The CDR3 covers 15 residues. Germline loops: CDR1 SGHRS, CDR2 YFSETQ. The CDR3 DNA reads as TGCGCCAGCAGCTTGGGGTTGAATAGCAATCAGCCCCAGCATTTT. Its protein product is CASSLGLNSNQPQHF.

The V call is TRBV2, the J call TRBJ1-1, with a tentative D call TRBD1 (5 bases). The germline gives CDR1 SNHLY, CDR2 FYNNEI. This CDR3 contains 12 residues. V was clipped by 8 bases and J by 1 base, with 8 bases between them. In nucleotides, the CDR3 is TGTGCCAGCGGGACGGCGAACACTGAAGCTTTCTTT. This encodes CASGTANTEAFF.

The chain uses TRBV12-3 or TRBV12-4 and TRBJ1-1; D is uncertain. There are 14 residues in the CDR3. The V end lost 2 bases, the J end lost 3 bases, and 10 bases lay between the germline ends. CDR3: CASSLSGIDTEAFF. As DNA, the CDR3 is TGTGCCAGCAGTTTATCAGGAATTGACACTGAAGCTTTCTTT.

This clonotype was detected only a few times. The chain recombines TRBV2 with TRBJ2-1; the match to TRBD1 covers 8 bases. From germline, CDR1 is SNHLY and CDR2 FYNNEI. Trimming at V came to 6 bases and at J to 15 bases, leaving 13 bases not matched to a gene. There are 13 residues in the CDR3. DNA of the CDR3: TGTGCCAGCAGCGGCACACCGGGACAGGATCCGTTCTTC. Its protein is CASSGTPGQDPFF.

The gene calls are TRBV5-6 and TRBJ2-3; perhaps TRBD2 as D (6 bases). The CDR3 extends over 15 amino acids. Germline CDR1 and CDR2: SGHDT and YYEEEE. V lost 4 bases to trimming and J lost 0 bases, with 12 bases between them. CDR3 protein: CASSPTGTSTDTQYF. The CDR3 coding sequence is TGTGCCAGCAGCCCAACCGGGACTAGCACAGATACGCAGTATTTT. The variable domain in full, completed from reference TRBV5-6 and TRBJ2-3, reads DAGVTQSPTHLIKTRGQQVTLRCSPKSGHDTVSWYQQALGQGPQFIFQYYEEEERQRGNFPDRFSGHQFPNYSSELNVNALLLGDSALYLCASSPTGTSTDTQYFGPGTRLTVL.

This chain uses TRBV9 with TRBJ2-6; D ambiguous. Per germline, CDR1 SGDLS and CDR2 YYNGEE. Trimming pared 7 bases from V and 4 bases from J, leaving 9 bases between. The CDR3 sequence is 13 residues long. The CDR3 DNA reads as TGTGCCAGCCGAGCAGCCGGGGCCAACGTCCTGACTTTC. It translates to CASRAAGANVLTF.

In this sample, this clonotype turned up a few times. The chain recombines TRBV11-3 with TRBJ1-1, with 8 bases that match TRBD1. J lost 5 bases, V lost 6 bases, and 8 bases had no gene match. This CDR3 has 14 residues. Germline V gene sequence: CDR1 SGHNT, CDR2 YENEEA. The CDR3 here is CASSAKGQETEAFF. The CDR3 DNA sequence: TGTGCCAGCAGTGCCAAGGGACAGGAAACTGAAGCTTTCTTT.